The 10 T cell receptor beta chains below come from one sample, sequenced in a study of cytomegalovirus exposure and HLA in healthy donors. The PCR had 60 Vbeta and 13 Jbeta primers. TCRdb's copy holds only in-frame clones and misses some; the assay was immunoSEQ multiplex PCR. The sample carries fewer than 95,000 clones, roughly 63% recorded once. Material: PBMCs. The receptors shown here come from a woman aged 50 to 60 in good health and CMV-seropositive.

This chain joins TRBV5-6 and TRBJ1-2; TRBD1 agrees at 8 bases. Germline V gene lookup returns CDR1 SGHDT and CDR2 YYEEEE. J lost 4 bases, V lost 5 bases, and 4 bases had no gene match. The CDR3 runs 13 residues. This CDR3 is CASRGQGAYGYTF. In nucleotides, the CDR3 is TGTGCCAGCAGAGGACAGGGTGCCTATGGCTACACCTTC.

The gene calls are TRBV4-2 and TRBJ2-7; possible D gene TRBD2, 7 bases. The V end lost 1 base, the J end lost 2 bases, and 12 bases lay between the germline ends. CDR3 length: 15 amino acids. Looked up from germline, CDR1 is LGHNA and CDR2 is YNFKEQ. In nucleotides, the CDR3 is TGTGCCAGCAGCCAAGTGGCGGGGGCCGCCTACGAGCAGTACTTC. Translated, it gives CASSQVAGAAYEQYF.

The chain is built from TRBV7-2 and TRBJ1-2; D is undetermined. The germline gives CDR1 SGHTA, CDR2 FQGNSA. V dropped 5 bases and J dropped 8 bases, with 15 bases sitting between them. This CDR3 comprises 13 residues. The CDR3 bases are TGTGCCAGCAGCCTCATCCGGACTGAAGGCTACACCTTC. Translated: CASSLIRTEGYTF.

The CDR3 is CASSLEGVSMTEAFF. In DNA, the CDR3 is TGCGCCAGCAGCTTGGAGGGAGTTTCAATGACTGAAGCTTTCTTT. The chain links TRBV5-1 to TRBJ1-1; D is unresolved. The germline CDR1 and CDR2 sequences are SGHRS and YFSETQ. This CDR3 contains 15 residues. V dropped 0 bases and J dropped 5 bases, with 14 bases sitting between them.

V and J are TRBV5-1 and TRBJ2-7; 7 nucleotides line up with TRBD1. The CDR3 has 14 amino acids. The V and J ends lost 4 bases and 6 bases, in that order; junction bases with no gene match: 10. Germline CDR1 SGHRS, CDR2 YFSETQ. The CDR3 spells CASSPDKGAIEQYF. As DNA, the CDR3 is TGCGCCAGCAGCCCAGACAAGGGGGCCATCGAGCAGTACTTC.

This chain uses TRBV4-1 with TRBJ2-7; the match to TRBD2 covers 7 bases. Germline CDR1 MGHRA, CDR2 YSYEKL. V was clipped by 0 bases and J by 2 bases; unmatched bases: 4. The CDR3 runs 15 residues. The CDR3 coding sequence is TGCGCCAGCAGCCAAGAGGATCGGGGGGCCTACGAGCAGTACTTC. This translates into CASSQEDRGAYEQYF.

The chain recombines TRBV6-6 with TRBJ1-1, with TRBD1 matching 7 bases. V lost 5 bases and J lost 1; bases outside the gene matches: 10. CDR1 and CDR2 from the germline V gene are MNHNY and SVGAGI (reference sequence). The CDR3 loop spans 16 amino acids. The CDR3 loop reads CASSQQGILGNTEAFF. Here the CDR3 DNA reads TGTGCCAGCAGTCAACAGGGGATCCTCGGGAACACTGAAGCTTTCTTT.

This chain joins TRBV6-1 and TRBJ2-5; weak D call: TRBD1 (5 bases). Trimming took 4 bases from V and 2 from J, leaving 8 bases between them. This CDR3 is 13 amino acids long. Germline CDR1 reads MNHNS; CDR2 reads SASEGT. CDR3 in DNA: TGTGCCAGCAGTGGGGGCGCGCAAGAGACCCAGTACTTC. Its translation: CASSGGAQETQYF.

The J gene is TRBJ2-7, the V gene TRBV7-3, with 11 positions matching TRBD2. This CDR3 comprises 15 residues. V lost 1 base, J lost 2 bases, and 1 base stayed unmatched. CDR1 and CDR2 from the germline V gene are SGHTA and FQGTGA. The CDR3 spells CASSLSSGGAYEQYF. The CDR3 nucleotides read TGTGCCAGCAGCTTAAGTAGCGGGGGGGCCTACGAGCAGTACTTC.

This clone was picked up a small number of times. The V call is TRBV6-6, the J call TRBJ1-1; D may be TRBD1 (6 bases). The CDR3 length is 13 residues. The V gene lost 6 bases and the J gene lost 4 bases, with 12 bases spanning the gap. Germline lookup yields CDR1 MNHNY and CDR2 SVGAGI (reference sequence). The CDR3 DNA reads TGTGCCAGCAGAATGACAGGAGGCACTGAAGCTTTCTTT. Protein: CASRMTGGTEAFF.